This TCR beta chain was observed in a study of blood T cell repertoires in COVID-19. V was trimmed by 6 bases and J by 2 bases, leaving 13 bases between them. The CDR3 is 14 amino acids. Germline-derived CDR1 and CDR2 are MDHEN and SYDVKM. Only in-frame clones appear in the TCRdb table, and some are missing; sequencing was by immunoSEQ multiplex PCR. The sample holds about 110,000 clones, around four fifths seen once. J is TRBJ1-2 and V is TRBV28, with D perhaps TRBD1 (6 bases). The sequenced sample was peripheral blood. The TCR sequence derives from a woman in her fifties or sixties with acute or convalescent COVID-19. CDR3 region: CASRLGQTNYGYTF. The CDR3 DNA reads TGTGCCAGCAGACTAGGACAGACCAACTATGGCTACACCTTC.